The clone carrying this T cell receptor (beta chain) was observed many times. CDR3 length equals 13 residues. V was cut by 2 bases and J by 10 bases, with 12 bases left in between. Germline CDR1 and CDR2: SGHTA and FQGTGA. The data originate from a study of T cells after yellow fever vaccination. TCRdb recomputed calls from the 5' RACE reads with MiXCR, one row per CDR3 protein. Of about 160,000 distinct CDR3 sequences in the sample, less than 9% are singletons; the top ten hold over 2%. The sample was CD4+ T cells sorted from PBMCs, taken 5 to 6 days after the first yellow fever vaccination. This TCR was sampled from a man younger than 35 who received the YFV17D yellow fever vaccine. The genes are TRBV7-3 and TRBJ2-1, with no clear D. The CDR3 is CASSLLEAGEQFF. DNA of the CDR3: TGTGCCAGCAGCTTACTCGAGGCCGGGGAGCAGTTCTTC.